The next 12 T cell receptor beta chains were all read from a single sample in a study of blood T cells in healthy people across ages. The second PCR ran 7 to 11 cycles with a sample-barcoded 5' primer and J-beta primers. TCRdb ran MiXCR on the 5' RACE reads and lists one entry per CDR3 protein. The data contain roughly 640,000 distinct CDR3 sequences, roughly 31% of them singletons. Sequenced sample: blood. The receptor set was obtained from a woman of 80 years or more in good health.

This clonotype was counted many times. The chain combines TRBV5-1 with TRBJ2-1; TRBD2 is a possible D gene (6 bases). From germline, CDR1 is SGHRS and CDR2 YFSETQ. The CDR3 loop spans 13 amino acids. Trimming removed 4 bases from V and 4 bases from J, with 9 bases in between. The CDR3 region is CASSLGLYNEQFF. In nucleotides, the CDR3 is TGCGCCAGCAGCCTAGGACTATACAATGAGCAGTTCTTC.

In this sample, this clonotype turned up many times. This chain connects TRBV2 to TRBJ2-7, with unresolved D. The CDR3 length is 13 residues. Trimming took off 6 bases at V and 10 bases at J, with 19 bases between the two ends. Germline CDR1 and CDR2: SNHLY and FYNNEI. The CDR3 region is CASRAGPRVAQYF. The CDR3 bases are TGTGCCAGCAGAGCCGGGCCCCGAGTGGCCCAGTACTTC.

The chain has TRBV7-2 and TRBJ2-1; TRBD1 or TRBD2 may be the D gene (6 bases each). The closer fit of TRBJ2-7 to the DNA end suggests the J call may be wrong. This CDR3 is built from 19 residues. Germline CDR1 SGHTA, CDR2 FQGNSA. CDR3 DNA: TGTGCCAGCAGCTTAGTCCCGACAGGTCCCGGGAGCTCCTACAATGAGCAGTACTTC. This sequence encodes CASSLVPTGPGSSYNEQYF.

This clonotype was seen at least ten times. CDR3 in amino acids: CASTFSGIQDTQYF. CDR3 bases: TGTGCCAGCACTTTTAGCGGGATCCAGGATACGCAGTATTTT. V gene TRBV28 combines with J gene TRBJ2-3, with 8 positions matching TRBD2. The length of the CDR3 is 14 residues. The V gene's germline CDR1 is MDHEN and CDR2 SYDVKM. The V and J ends lost 7 bases and 6 bases, in that order; junction bases with no gene match: 9.

This clonotype showed up many times. The V and J genes are TRBV6-1 and TRBJ1-2, with 7 positions matching TRBD1. CDR1 is MNHNS and CDR2 is SASEGT in the germline V gene. The CDR3 spans 13 residues. V lost 3 bases and J lost 6; bases outside the gene matches: 4. The CDR3 sequence: CASSETGSNGYTF. The CDR3 DNA reads TGTGCCAGCAGTGAGACAGGGAGTAATGGCTACACCTTC.

Remarks on this clonotype: This may arise from a read error, as a much more abundant clone is one base away. The chain uses TRBV5-1 and TRBJ2-1, with D possibly called TRBD1 or TRBD2 (5 bases each). Deletions cut 4 bases from V and 13 bases from J, with 24 bases between. Germline V gene lookup returns CDR1 SGHRS and CDR2 YFSETQ. The CDR3 is made up of 15 amino acids. The CDR3 loop is CASSPSLGGTETQFF. The CDR3 bases are TGCGCCAGCAGCCCATCGCTTGGGGGAACGGAGACCCAGTTCTTC. The full variable domain, with the rest looked up from reference TRBV5-1 and TRBJ2-1, is KAGVTQTPRYLIKTRGQQVTLSCSPISGHRSVSWYQQTPGQGLQFLFEYFSETQRNKGNFPGRFSGRQFSNSRSEMNVSTLELGDSALYLCASSPSLGGTETQFFGPGTRLTVL.

This clonotype came up a few times. This may come from a read error, since a much larger clone is one base off. The rearrangement uses TRBV4-3 and TRBJ2-1, with 10 bases matching TRBD2. Trimming took 3 bases from V and 10 from J; bases not matched to a gene: 9. The CDR3 has 15 residues. Germline loops: CDR1 LGHNA, CDR2 YSLEER. In DNA, the CDR3 is TGCGCCAGCAGCCAGAGACTAGCGGGCGCAAAGGAGCAGTTCTTC. This gives the protein CASSQRLAGAKEQFF.

This chain links TRBV6-1 with TRBJ2-5; TRBD1 agrees at 7 bases. The J call is uncertain, as TRBJ2-7 better fits the DNA end. In germline, CDR1 is MNHNS, CDR2 SASEGT. The CDR3 covers 16 residues. The CDR3 protein is CASSEARTGSYNEQYF. The CDR3 coding sequence is TGTGCCAGCAGTGAAGCGAGGACAGGTAGCTACAACGAGCAGTACTTC.

This clonotype occurred many times. V and J are TRBV9 and TRBJ2-1; perhaps TRBD1 as D (5 bases). The CDR3 contains 15 residues. CDR1 SGDLS and CDR2 YYNGEE come from the germline V gene. V was trimmed by 2 bases and J by 7 bases, leaving 16 bases between them. As DNA, the CDR3 is TGTGCCAGCAGCGTCGATAGGCAGGGTGGGAATGAGCAGTTCTTC. Translating it yields CASSVDRQGGNEQFF.

This clonotype has a handful of counts. The CDR3 spells CASSYGSEQFF. For the CDR3, the DNA is TGTGCCAGCAGTTACGGGAGTGAGCAGTTCTTC. The chain carries TRBV6-2 or TRBV6-3 and TRBJ2-1, with D maybe TRBD2 (5 bases). CDR1 and CDR2 (germline): MNHEY, SVGEGT. Trimming cost V 2 bases and J 9 bases, with 5 bases left between them. This CDR3 has 11 amino acids.

This clonotype was seen many times. The rearrangement uses TRBV7-9 and TRBJ1-4; 11 bases are a match to TRBD1. Germline V gene sequence: CDR1 SEHNR, CDR2 FQNEAQ (reference sequence). This CDR3 has 15 amino acids. The J segment lost 8 bases and the V segment lost 1 base, leaving 3 bases of the junction unmatched. CDR3 sequence (DNA): TGTGCCAGCAGCTTAGGGACAGGGGGCTTGGAAAAACTGTTTTTT. It translates to CASSLGTGGLEKLFF.

This clonotype was seen only a few times. The chain's CDR3 is CASSQVTPRRTEAFF. The CDR3 bases are TGCGCCAGCAGCCAAGTGACCCCACGGAGGACTGAAGCTTTCTTT. This chain joins TRBV4-1 and TRBJ1-1, with D unclear. V was pared by 1 base and J by 5 bases, with 14 bases between. This CDR3 region has 15 residues. Germline loops: CDR1 MGHRA, CDR2 YSYEKL.